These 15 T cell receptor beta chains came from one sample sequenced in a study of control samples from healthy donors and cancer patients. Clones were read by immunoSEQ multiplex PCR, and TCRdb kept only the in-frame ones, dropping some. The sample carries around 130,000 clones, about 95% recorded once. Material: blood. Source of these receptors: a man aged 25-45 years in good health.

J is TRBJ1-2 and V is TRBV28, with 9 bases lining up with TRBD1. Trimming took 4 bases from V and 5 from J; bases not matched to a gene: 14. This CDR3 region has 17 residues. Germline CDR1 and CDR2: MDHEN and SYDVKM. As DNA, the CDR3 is TGTGCCAGCAGTTCCGGGGGACAGGGCAGTTCGTTGTATGGCTACACCTTC. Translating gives CASSSGGQGSSLYGYTF.

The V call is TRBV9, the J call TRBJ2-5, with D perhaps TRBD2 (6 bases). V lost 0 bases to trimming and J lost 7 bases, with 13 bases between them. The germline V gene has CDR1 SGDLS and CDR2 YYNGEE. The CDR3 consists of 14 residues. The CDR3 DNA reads TGTGCCAGCAGCGTAGAGGCCGGGCGGGGGACCCAGTACTTC. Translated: CASSVEAGRGTQYF.

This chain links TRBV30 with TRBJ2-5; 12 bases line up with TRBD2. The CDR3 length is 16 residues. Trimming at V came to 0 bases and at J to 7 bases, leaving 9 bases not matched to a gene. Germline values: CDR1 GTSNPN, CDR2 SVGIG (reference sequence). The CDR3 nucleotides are TGTGCCTGGAGTGTATCGACTAGCGGGGGCCGGGGGACCCAGTACTTC. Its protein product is CAWSVSTSGGRGTQYF.

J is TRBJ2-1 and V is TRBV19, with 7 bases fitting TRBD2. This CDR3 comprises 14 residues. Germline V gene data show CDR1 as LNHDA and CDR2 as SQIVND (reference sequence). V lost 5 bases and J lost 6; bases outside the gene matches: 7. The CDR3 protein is CASSPRTSLNEQFF. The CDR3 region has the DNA TGTGCCAGTAGTCCCAGGACTAGTCTCAATGAGCAGTTCTTC.

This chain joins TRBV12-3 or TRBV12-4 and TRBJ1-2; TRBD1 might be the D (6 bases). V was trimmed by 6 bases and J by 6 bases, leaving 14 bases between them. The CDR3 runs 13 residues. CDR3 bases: TGTGCCAGCAGCCTCGTGGCAGGGGATGGCTACACCTTC. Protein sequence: CASSLVAGDGYTF.

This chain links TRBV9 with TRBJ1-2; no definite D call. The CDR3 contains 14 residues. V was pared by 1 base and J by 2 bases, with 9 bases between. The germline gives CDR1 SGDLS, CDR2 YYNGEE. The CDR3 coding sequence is TGTGCCAGCAGCGTATCTCTATCCAACTATGGCTACACCTTC. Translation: CASSVSLSNYGYTF.

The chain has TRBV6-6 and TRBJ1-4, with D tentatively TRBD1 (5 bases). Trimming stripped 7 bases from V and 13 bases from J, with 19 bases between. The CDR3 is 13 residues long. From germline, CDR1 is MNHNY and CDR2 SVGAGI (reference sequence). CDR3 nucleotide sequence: TGTGCCAGCACCTACGGGGGGGATCGGGTACTGTTTTTT. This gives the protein CASTYGGDRVLFF.

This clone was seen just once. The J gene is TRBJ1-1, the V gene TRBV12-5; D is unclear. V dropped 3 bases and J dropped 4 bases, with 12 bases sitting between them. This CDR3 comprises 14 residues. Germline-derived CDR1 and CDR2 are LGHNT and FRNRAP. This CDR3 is CASGLYGRSTEAFF. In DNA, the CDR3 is TGTGCTAGTGGTTTATACGGTCGAAGCACTGAAGCTTTCTTT.

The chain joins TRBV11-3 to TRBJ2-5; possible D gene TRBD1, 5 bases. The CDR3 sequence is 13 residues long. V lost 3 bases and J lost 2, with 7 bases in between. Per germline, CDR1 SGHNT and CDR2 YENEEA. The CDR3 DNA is TGTGCCAGCAGCTTGACAGTACAAGAGACCCAGTACTTC. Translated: CASSLTVQETQYF.

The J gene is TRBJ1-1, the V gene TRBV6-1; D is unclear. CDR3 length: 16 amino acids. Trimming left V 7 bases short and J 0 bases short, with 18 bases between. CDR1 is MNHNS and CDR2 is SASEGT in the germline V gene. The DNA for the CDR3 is TGTGCCAGCATTGAGGGTTTTGTGGGATTGAACACTGAAGCTTTCTTT. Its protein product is CASIEGFVGLNTEAFF.

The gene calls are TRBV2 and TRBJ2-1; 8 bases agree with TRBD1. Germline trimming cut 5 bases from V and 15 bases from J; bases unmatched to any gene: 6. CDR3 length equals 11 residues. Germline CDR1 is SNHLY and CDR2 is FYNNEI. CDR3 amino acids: CASSYSGTGFF. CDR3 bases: TGTGCCAGCAGTTACTCCGGGACAGGGTTCTTC.

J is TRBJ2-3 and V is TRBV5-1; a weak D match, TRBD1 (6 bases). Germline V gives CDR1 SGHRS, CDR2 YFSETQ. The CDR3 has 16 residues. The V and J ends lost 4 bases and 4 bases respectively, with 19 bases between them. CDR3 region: CASSLGGAQGPDTQYF. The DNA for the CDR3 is TGCGCCAGCAGCCTTGGTGGGGCACAGGGTCCAGATACGCAGTATTTT.

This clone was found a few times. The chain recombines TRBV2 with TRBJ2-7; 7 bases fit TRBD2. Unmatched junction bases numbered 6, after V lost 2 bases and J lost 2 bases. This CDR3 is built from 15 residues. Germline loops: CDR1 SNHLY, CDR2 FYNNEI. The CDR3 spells CASSEWAGEAYEQYF. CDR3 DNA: TGTGCCAGCAGTGAATGGGCGGGGGAGGCCTACGAGCAGTACTTC.

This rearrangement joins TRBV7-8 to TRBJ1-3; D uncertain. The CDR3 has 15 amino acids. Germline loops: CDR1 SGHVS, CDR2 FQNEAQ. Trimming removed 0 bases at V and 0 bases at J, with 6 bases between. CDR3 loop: CASSLAGSSGNTIYF. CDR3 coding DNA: TGTGCCAGCAGCTTAGCCGGGAGCTCTGGAAACACCATATATTTT.

The CDR3, as DNA: TGTGCCTGTGGGCAGACAAACCTCTATGGCTACACCTTC. Translated, it gives CACGQTNLYGYTF. The chain carries TRBV30 and TRBJ1-2; D gene uncertain. Germline V lookup: CDR1 GTSNPN, CDR2 SVGIG (reference sequence). The CDR3 covers 13 residues. V was clipped by 6 bases and J by 4 bases, with 15 bases between them.